This passage covers 21 T cell receptor beta chains from one sample sequenced in a study of blood T cell repertoires in COVID-19. The method was immunoSEQ multiplex PCR; TCRdb's version includes in-frame clones alone and lacks a portion of them. The repertoire consists of about 68,000 clones, with just over 90% occurring once and the leading ten covering about 2.5%. Sequencing used peripheral blood. Receptor source: a man in his fifties with COVID-19, enrolled during active disease.

The genes are TRBV6-6 and TRBJ1-2, with TRBD1 matching 7 bases. The CDR3 extends over 14 amino acids. V lost 6 bases and J lost 4; bases outside the gene matches: 8. Germline loops: CDR1 MNHNY, CDR2 SVGAGI (reference sequence). CDR3 amino acids: CASRNRQGIYGYTF. The CDR3, as DNA: TGTGCCAGCAGGAACCGACAGGGAATCTATGGCTACACCTTC.

The chain recombines TRBV6-5 with TRBJ1-4, with 10 bases identical to TRBD1. The CDR3 spans 15 residues. J lost 2 bases, V lost 5 bases, and 2 bases had no gene match. Germline V lookup: CDR1 MNHEY, CDR2 SVGAGI. CDR3 coding DNA: TGTGCCAGCAGTCGACAGGGGGCTACTAATGAAAAACTGTTTTTT. Translating it yields CASSRQGATNEKLFF.

The chain recombines TRBV10-1 with TRBJ2-1, with 8 bases identical to TRBD2. Germline V gene sequence: CDR1 WNHNN, CDR2 SYGVQD (reference sequence). Unmatched junction bases numbered 1, after V lost 3 bases and J lost 6 bases. This CDR3 has 13 amino acids. The chain's CDR3 is CASSDGGVNEQFF. The CDR3 nucleotides read TGCGCCAGCAGTGACGGGGGGGTCAATGAGCAGTTCTTC.

The V gene is TRBV2, the J gene TRBJ1-2; D perhaps matches TRBD1 (6 bases). Between the trimmed V and J ends, which lost 3 bases and 5 bases, there was a span of 10 bases. CDR3 length equals 13 residues. CDR1 and CDR2 from the germline V gene are SNHLY and FYNNEI. The CDR3 reads CASSDRGAYGYTF. The CDR3 DNA follows: TGTGCCAGCAGTGACAGGGGCGCTTATGGCTACACCTTC.

This rearrangement joins TRBV28 to TRBJ2-3; a possible D gene is TRBD1 (5 bases). The ends were cut back, 2 bases at V and 4 bases at J, with 10 bases in the middle. The CDR3 has 14 residues. Germline values: CDR1 MDHEN, CDR2 SYDVKM. The CDR3 region is CASSLMGRADTQYF. Written as DNA, the CDR3 is TGTGCCAGCAGTTTAATGGGGCGCGCAGATACGCAGTATTTT.

The chain has TRBV4-1 and TRBJ2-1, with D possibly matching TRBD1 (5 bases). Germline CDR1 reads MGHRA; CDR2 reads YSYEKL. The CDR3 covers 12 residues. The V gene lost 1 base and the J gene lost 8 bases, with 6 bases spanning the gap. CDR3 coding DNA: TGCGCCAGCAGCCAAGCAGGGTATGAGCAGTTCTTC. Translating gives CASSQAGYEQFF.

This chain joins TRBV2 and TRBJ1-4; no clear D. Germline V gene lookup returns CDR1 SNHLY and CDR2 FYNNEI. The V end lost 8 bases, the J end lost 6 bases, and 7 bases lay between the germline ends. The CDR3 covers 11 residues. The CDR3 coding sequence is TGTGCCAGCCATTTTTATGAAAAACTGTTTTTT. Translation: CASHFYEKLFF. The complete variable domain, with remaining parts taken from reference TRBV2 and TRBJ1-4, reads EPEVTQTPSHQVTQMGQEVILRCVPISNHLYFYWYRQILGQKVEFLVSFYNNEISEKSEIFDDQFSVERPDGSNFTLKIRSTKLEDSAMYFCASHFYEKLFFGSGTQLSVL.

This chain connects TRBV4-1 to TRBJ2-4; 7 bases are a match to TRBD1. This CDR3 comprises 14 residues. CDR1 is MGHRA, CDR2 YSYEKL, per germline. Trimming took 0 bases from V and 11 from J; bases not matched to a gene: 7. DNA for the CDR3: TGCGCCAGCAGCCAAGATAGGGGGCGGACACTTCAGTACTTC. Residues: CASSQDRGRTLQYF.

The CDR3 spells CASLGINQPQHF. The CDR3 DNA sequence: TGTGCCAGCCTAGGCATTAATCAGCCCCAGCATTTT. This sequence joins TRBV28 and TRBJ1-5; D gene unclear. CDR1 MDHEN and CDR2 SYDVKM come from the germline V gene. Trimming removed 8 bases from V and 4 bases from J, with 9 bases in between. CDR3 length: 12 residues.

This clone was seen once. V is TRBV27 and J is TRBJ2-1, with 8 bases lining up with TRBD2. The CDR3 has 14 amino acids. Germline V CDR1 and CDR2: MNHEY, SMNVEV (reference sequence). V was clipped by 3 bases and J by 6 bases; unmatched bases: 4. The CDR3 coding sequence is TGTGCCAGCAGTTTCTTAGGGACTAGCAATGAGCAGTTCTTC. It translates to CASSFLGTSNEQFF.

The V call is TRBV11-3, the J call TRBJ2-5; TRBD1 might be the D (5 bases). This CDR3 has 15 amino acids. The V and J ends lost 2 bases and 5 bases respectively, with 15 bases between them. CDR1 SGHNT and CDR2 YENEEA come from the germline V gene. CDR3 protein: CASSLRGTKGETQYF. The CDR3 DNA follows: TGTGCCAGCAGCTTACGAGGCACGAAGGGGGAGACCCAGTACTTC.

The chain carries TRBV6-5 and TRBJ2-7; 7 bases fit TRBD1. Germline values: CDR1 MNHEY, CDR2 SVGAGI. The CDR3 consists of 14 residues. V trimming: 6 bases; J trimming: 4 bases; junction bases outside the gene matches: 9. The CDR3 region is CASRGTGVLYEQYV. CDR3 sequence (DNA): TGTGCCAGCAGAGGTACAGGGGTCCTGTACGAGCAGTACGTC.

This chain connects TRBV5-1 to TRBJ2-1, with TRBD2 matching over 8 bases. V lost 4 bases and J lost 6; bases outside the gene matches: 3. The CDR3 is 13 amino acids. Germline CDR1 reads SGHRS; CDR2 reads YFSETQ. The CDR3 loop is CASSSGRANEQFF. DNA for the CDR3: TGCGCCAGCAGCAGCGGGAGAGCCAATGAGCAGTTCTTC.

J is TRBJ1-3 and V is TRBV27, with a tentative D call TRBD1 (6 bases). The germline V gene encodes CDR1 MNHEY and CDR2 SMNVEV (reference sequence). Trimming shortened V by 5 bases and J by 4 bases, and 9 bases separated the two germline ends. This CDR3 has 13 amino acids. CDR3 nucleotides: TGTGCCAGCAGTCCTACAGGGGGAAACACCATATATTTT. This translates into CASSPTGGNTIYF.

The table lists this clone with a count of one. The chain recombines TRBV6-2 or TRBV6-3 with TRBJ2-1; 13 bases line up with TRBD2. Germline loops: CDR1 MNHEY, CDR2 SVGEGT. This CDR3 contains 15 residues. The junction had 4 bases not matched to a gene; V was cut back by 6 bases and J by 5 bases. CDR3 bases: TGTGCCAGCAGCCCACTAGCGGGAGGGCACAATGAGCAGTTCTTC. Translating gives CASSPLAGGHNEQFF.

The rearrangement uses TRBV7-6 and TRBJ1-1, with 10 positions matching TRBD1. The ends lost 1 base at V and 4 bases at J; junction bases unmatched: 9. This CDR3 spans 17 amino acids. CDR1 is SGHVS, CDR2 FNYEAQ, per germline. The CDR3 DNA reads as TGTGCCAGCAGCTTAGATTTGAGGGACAGGGGTGGCACTGAAGCTTTCTTT. Its translation: CASSLDLRDRGGTEAFF.

This chain joins TRBV19 and TRBJ2-7; 8 positions match TRBD1. CDR1 is LNHDA, CDR2 SQIVND, per germline (reference sequence). The CDR3 contains 14 residues. With V trimmed by 6 bases and J by 3 bases, 7 bases remained unmatched. The CDR3 DNA reads TGTGCCAGTAGCATGACAGGGGTCATCTACGAGCAGTACTTC. It codes for CASSMTGVIYEQYF.

This chain joins TRBV27 and TRBJ2-2; 7 bases align to TRBD2. V lost 6 bases and J lost 0; bases outside the gene matches: 4. Germline CDR1 MNHEY, CDR2 SMNVEV (reference sequence). The CDR3 spans 15 residues. CDR3 coding DNA: TGTGCCAGCAGGGGAGGGGATACGAACACCGGGGAGCTGTTTTTT. This codes for CASRGGDTNTGELFF.

V is TRBV7-6 and J is TRBJ1-1; the D is unclear. CDR1 is SGHVS, CDR2 FNYEAQ, per germline. Trimming left V 1 base short and J 4 bases short, with 13 bases between. The CDR3 consists of 15 residues. CDR3 region: CASSLDPASSTEAFF. For the CDR3, the DNA is TGTGCCAGCAGCTTAGATCCCGCGAGTAGCACTGAAGCTTTCTTT.

The chain recombines TRBV5-1 with TRBJ1-4, with a tentative D call TRBD1 (5 bases). CDR3 size: 14 residues. The V end lost 1 base, the J end lost 8 bases, and 12 bases lay between the germline ends. Germline CDR1 reads SGHRS; CDR2 reads YFSETQ. CDR3 protein: CASSLSREGEKLFF. CDR3 in DNA: TGCGCCAGCAGCTTGTCCAGGGAAGGCGAAAAACTGTTTTTT.

The chain is built from TRBV9 and TRBJ2-3; the match to TRBD1 covers 7 bases. Losses at the gene ends were 2 bases for V and 0 bases for J; bases not matched to a gene: 6. Germline CDR1 is SGDLS and CDR2 is YYNGEE. The CDR3 is made up of 16 amino acids. CDR3: CASSVGTASSTDTQYF. CDR3 nucleotide sequence: TGTGCCAGCAGCGTGGGGACAGCCTCTAGCACAGATACGCAGTATTTT.